One and the same sample provided the 30 T cell receptor beta chains below, sequenced in a study of blood T cells in healthy people across ages. The use of a sample-barcoded 5' primer and a J-beta primer mix characterized a second PCR of roughly 6 to 11 cycles. From the 5' RACE reads, TCRdb called clonotypes with MiXCR, one entry per CDR3 protein. The data hold roughly 1.4 million distinct CDR3 sequences, with around 59% observed a single time. Sequencing was done on a sample of blood. Receptors originate from a man younger than 30 in good health.

This clonotype turned up a few times. A much larger clone differs by one base, so this may be a read error. The rearrangement links TRBV9 to TRBJ2-1; no reliable D call. This CDR3 contains 15 residues. The germline V and J ends were trimmed by 3 bases and 2 bases, with 12 bases remaining between them. Germline CDR1 reads SGDLS; CDR2 reads YYNGEE. The CDR3, as DNA: TGTGCCAGCAGCGGAGAGGCAGGCCCCTACAATGAGCAGTTCTTC. Translated, it gives CASSGEAGPYNEQFF.

The chain recombines TRBV5-1 with TRBJ2-5, with unresolved D. The J call is in doubt because the DNA end fits TRBJ2-7 better. Germline V gene data show CDR1 as SGHRS and CDR2 as YFSETQ. The CDR3 runs to 14 residues. The CDR3 loop reads CASSLGHNSYEQYF. In DNA, the CDR3 is TGCGCCAGCAGCTTGGGACACAACTCCTACGAGCAGTACTTC.

J is TRBJ1-1 and V is TRBV12-3 or TRBV12-4, with D unclear. V lost 5 bases, J lost 6 bases, and 13 bases lay in between. The CDR3 has 13 amino acids. The CDR3 spells CASSPREGPEAFF. The CDR3 DNA is TGTGCCAGCAGTCCCCGGGAGGGCCCTGAAGCTTTCTTT.

This clonotype was detected only a few times. The CDR3 DNA reads as TGTGCCAGCAGCCGGACCGTGGGCGACAATGAGCAGTTCTTC. This codes for CASSRTVGDNEQFF. The chain combines TRBV4-2 with TRBJ2-1; no clear D. Germline V CDR1 and CDR2: LGHNA, YNFKEQ. The CDR3 length is 14 residues. V was pared by 4 bases and J by 5 bases, with 12 bases between.

This clonotype was found a few times. The rearrangement links TRBV6-2 or TRBV6-3 to TRBJ2-7; possibly TRBD1 or TRBD2 for D (5 bases each). Between the trimmed V and J ends, which lost 6 bases and 6 bases, there was a span of 18 bases. The CDR3 consists of 14 residues. In germline, CDR1 is MNHEY, CDR2 SVGEGT. In nucleotides, the CDR3 is TGTGCCAGCAGGTTAACGACAGCCCGGGGCGAGCAGTACTTC. This gives the protein CASRLTTARGEQYF.

The V gene is TRBV29-1, the J gene TRBJ2-2; D is possibly TRBD1 (6 bases). CDR3 length: 14 residues. Trimming shortened V by 3 bases and J by 6 bases, and 14 bases separated the two germline ends. Germline V gives CDR1 SQVTM, CDR2 ANQGSEA. The CDR3 coding sequence is TGCAGCGTTGAGTCACAGGGAACGGCCGGGGAGCTGTTTTTT. It yields the protein CSVESQGTAGELFF.

The V and J genes are TRBV14 and TRBJ1-1; D is perhaps TRBD1 (6 bases). From germline, CDR1 is SGHDN and CDR2 FVKESK. V was pared by 1 base and J by 6 bases, with 9 bases between. CDR3 size: 13 residues. CDR3 residues: CASSQVTGSEAFF. For the CDR3, the DNA is TGTGCCAGCAGCCAAGTTACAGGGTCTGAAGCTTTCTTT.

This clonotype was detected once. This chain joins TRBV29-1 and TRBJ2-1; 7 positions match TRBD2. V gave up 7 bases and J gave up 7 bases; unmatched junction bases: 19. Germline loops: CDR1 SQVTM, CDR2 ANQGSEA. The CDR3 consists of 16 residues. The CDR3, as DNA: TGCAGCGCCTCACCTGGAGCGGGGCCCGGATCGAATGAGCAGTTCTTC. Protein: CSASPGAGPGSNEQFF.

The V gene is TRBV20-1, the J gene TRBJ2-4; 10 bases align to TRBD2. The J call is doubtful: the DNA matches TRBJ2-7 better. Germline loops: CDR1 DFQATT, CDR2 SNEGSKA (reference sequence). This CDR3 comprises 14 residues. The CDR3 loop is CSARAQTSGYEQYF. CDR3 sequence (DNA): TGCAGTGCTAGAGCGCAGACTAGCGGGTACGAGCAGTACTTC.

The chain combines TRBV27 with TRBJ1-2; D unresolved. This CDR3 has 13 residues. Looked up from germline, CDR1 is MNHEY and CDR2 is SMNVEV (reference sequence). Trimming removed 8 bases from V and 4 bases from J, with 14 bases in between. The CDR3 here is CASALAGPYGYTF. CDR3 DNA: TGTGCCAGCGCCCTGGCAGGCCCCTATGGCTACACCTTC.

This clonotype was found a few times. The rearrangement uses TRBV4-1 and TRBJ2-3, with 13 bases lining up with TRBD2. The trim removed 6 bases at V and 3 bases at J, leaving 3 bases unmatched. CDR3 size: 15 residues. The germline V gene encodes CDR1 MGHRA and CDR2 YSYEKL. This CDR3 is CASRRTSGRTDTQYF. CDR3 coding DNA: TGCGCCAGCAGACGGACTAGCGGGAGAACAGATACGCAGTATTTT.

The V and J genes are TRBV6-5 and TRBJ1-1; 9 bases are a match to TRBD1. This CDR3 is 15 amino acids long. V dropped 6 bases and J dropped 3; count of bases not matched to a gene: 8. Germline CDR1 and CDR2: MNHEY and SVGAGI. The DNA for the CDR3 is TGTGCCAGCAGAGCTTGGGACAGGGAGGACACTGAAGCTTTCTTT. Amino acids: CASRAWDREDTEAFF.

This clonotype was recorded a few times. The V call is TRBV4-1, the J call TRBJ1-5; D is uncertain. Germline-derived CDR1 and CDR2 are MGHRA and YSYEKL. This CDR3 has 13 amino acids. The V end was cut by 2 bases, the J end by 5 bases, with 7 bases between. Here the CDR3 reads CASSQRGDQPQHF. As DNA, the CDR3 is TGCGCCAGCAGCCAACGGGGAGATCAGCCCCAGCATTTT.

V and J are TRBV28 and TRBJ2-7; no definite D call. The DNA matches TRBJ2-5 better at its end, which makes the J call doubtful. The CDR3 covers 12 residues. Germline values: CDR1 MDHEN, CDR2 SYDVKM. The CDR3 sequence is CASGSVRETQYF. Written as DNA, the CDR3 is TGTGCCAGCGGCTCGGTGAGAGAGACCCAGTACTTC.

This clonotype was counted between two and nine times. This rearrangement joins TRBV25-1 to TRBJ2-7; D perhaps matches TRBD1 (5 bases). The germline gives CDR1 MGHDK, CDR2 SYGVNS. The CDR3 has 13 amino acids. The V gene lost 10 bases and the J gene lost 0 bases, with 13 bases spanning the gap. The CDR3 DNA follows: TGTGCCACCAGGGCGACAGTCTCCTACGAGCAGTACTTC. Residues: CATRATVSYEQYF.

This rearrangement joins TRBV6-5 to TRBJ2-1; D remains unclear. The CDR3 runs 15 residues. The germline V gene encodes CDR1 MNHEY and CDR2 SVGAGI. Trimming shortened V by 4 bases and J by 6 bases, and 16 bases separated the two germline ends. CDR3 loop: CASSSGHLQSNEQFF. CDR3 nucleotide sequence: TGTGCCAGCAGTTCCGGGCACTTACAGAGCAATGAGCAGTTCTTC.

The rearrangement uses TRBV20-1 and TRBJ2-4; weak D call: TRBD2 (7 bases). Germline CDR1 DFQATT, CDR2 SNEGSKA (reference sequence). The V end was cut by 5 bases, the J end by 6 bases, with 14 bases between. The CDR3 is 13 amino acids. The CDR3 sequence is CSAHLGGGNIQYF. CDR3 nucleotides: TGCAGTGCTCACCTAGGGGGGGGAAACATTCAGTACTTC.

This clonotype has only a few counts. The rearrangement links TRBV4-3 to TRBJ2-3; TRBD2 is a possible D gene (6 bases). The CDR3 contains 17 residues. Germline CDR1 is LGHNA and CDR2 is YSLEER. Trimming shortened V by 1 base and J by 4 bases, and 18 bases separated the two germline ends. CDR3 nucleotides: TGCGCCAGCAGCCAAGCGCTAACTAGCCCGAGTCCAGATACGCAGTATTTT. It is translated as CASSQALTSPSPDTQYF.

V gene TRBV27 combines with J gene TRBJ2-4; possible D gene TRBD1, 6 bases. Germline assignment: CDR1 MNHEY and CDR2 SMNVEV (reference sequence). Trimming took off 8 bases at V and 13 bases at J, with 21 bases between the two ends. The CDR3 length is 13 residues. Here the CDR3 reads CASAKAWGQGQYF. The CDR3 nucleotides read TGTGCCAGCGCCAAGGCTTGGGGGCAGGGGCAGTACTTC.

The chain combines TRBV27 with TRBJ2-5, with TRBD2 matching over 8 bases. In germline, CDR1 is MNHEY, CDR2 SMNVEV (reference sequence). After removal of 6 bases from V and 5 bases from J, the junction contained 11 bases not matched to a gene. The CDR3 totals 15 residues. The CDR3, as DNA: TGTGCCAGCAGAACCGGGACTAGTATGAGTGAGACCCAGTACTTC. This codes for CASRTGTSMSETQYF.

The chain combines TRBV7-9 with TRBJ2-5; 9 positions agree with TRBD1. The CDR3 covers 15 residues. From germline, CDR1 is SEHNR and CDR2 FQNEAQ (reference sequence). The ends lost 4 bases at V and 3 bases at J; junction bases unmatched: 6. CDR3 bases: TGTGCCAGCAGCTCATTACAGGGGGCGAAAGAGACCCAGTACTTC. It is translated as CASSSLQGAKETQYF.

The rearrangement joins TRBV3-1 to TRBJ2-3, with D perhaps given as TRBD1 or TRBD2 (5 bases each). This CDR3 has 16 amino acids. The V end was cut by 5 bases, the J end by 3 bases, with 18 bases between. CDR1 and CDR2 (germline): LGHDT, YNNKEL (reference sequence). This chain's CDR3 is CASSTPGTPDTDTQYF. In nucleotides, the CDR3 is TGTGCCAGCAGCACGCCCGGGACCCCGGATACAGATACGCAGTATTTT.

In DNA, the CDR3 is TGCGCCAGCAGCTTGGAGCCGGGGCTCACAGATACGCAGTATTTT. This translates into CASSLEPGLTDTQYF. The chain joins TRBV5-1 to TRBJ2-3; D tentatively reads TRBD1 or TRBD2 (5 bases each). CDR1 SGHRS and CDR2 YFSETQ come from the germline V gene. CDR3 length: 15 residues. With 0 bases removed from V and 2 bases from J, the gap between germline ends came to 10 bases.

V and J are TRBV29-1 and TRBJ1-3; D is uncertain. With 7 bases removed from V and 2 bases from J, the gap between germline ends came to 12 bases. Germline V gene data show CDR1 as SQVTM and CDR2 as ANQGSEA. The CDR3 runs to 13 residues. The CDR3 DNA sequence: TGCAGCGCAAGAATACCAGCTGGAAACACCATATATTTT. Translation: CSARIPAGNTIYF.

The genes are TRBV7-2 and TRBJ2-1; 11 bases align to TRBD1. Germline values: CDR1 SGHTA, CDR2 FQGNSA. This CDR3 region has 14 residues. V trimming: 3 bases; J trimming: 10 bases; junction bases outside the gene matches: 5. Here the CDR3 reads CASSFGTGGGEQFF. CDR3 nucleotide sequence: TGTGCCAGCAGCTTCGGGACAGGGGGAGGCGAGCAGTTCTTC.

This clonotype has a handful of counts. V is TRBV15 and J is TRBJ2-5; 7 bases agree with TRBD1. The DNA end lines up better with TRBJ2-7; the J call may be wrong. Germline CDR1 is LNHNV and CDR2 is YYDKDF (reference sequence). This CDR3 region has 15 residues. The CDR3 sequence is CATATGTEFLYEQYF. In DNA, the CDR3 is TGTGCCACGGCTACCGGGACAGAATTCCTTTACGAGCAGTACTTC.

The V call is TRBV15, the J call TRBJ2-5, with a weak D call TRBD1 (7 bases). CDR3 size: 16 residues. Trimming took off 4 bases at V and 11 bases at J, with 26 bases between the two ends. Germline V lookup: CDR1 LNHNV, CDR2 YYDKDF (reference sequence). In DNA, the CDR3 is TGTGCCACCAGCACTAAACTGAGGTCTTCCAGGGGGGAGCAGTACTTC. Translation gives CATSTKLRSSRGEQYF.

The chain joins TRBV5-1 to TRBJ1-5, with D possibly being TRBD1 (5 bases). Per germline, CDR1 SGHRS and CDR2 YFSETQ. V was clipped by 2 bases and J by 0 bases, with 21 bases between them. The CDR3 sequence is 19 residues long. For the CDR3, the DNA is TGCGCCAGCAGCTTAGGTGTTGGCCAGGGACTCTATAGCAATCAGCCCCAGCATTTT. Translating it yields CASSLGVGQGLYSNQPQHF.

V and J are TRBV27 and TRBJ2-3; TRBD1 might be the D (6 bases). The length of the CDR3 is 15 residues. Germline CDR1 and CDR2: MNHEY and SMNVEV (reference sequence). V was cut by 4 bases and J by 1 base, with 12 bases left in between. This CDR3 is CASSSQGMGTDTQYF. CDR3 in DNA: TGTGCCAGCAGTTCGCAGGGGATGGGCACAGATACGCAGTATTTT.

The chain has TRBV25-1 and TRBJ2-3; D gene ambiguous. The length of the CDR3 is 13 residues. Germline V gene sequence: CDR1 MGHDK, CDR2 SYGVNS. Trimming took off 5 bases at V and 12 bases at J, with 18 bases between the two ends. DNA for the CDR3: TGTGCCAGCAGTCAGCCCCTCTCTGGGGAACAGTATTTT. Protein sequence: CASSQPLSGEQYF.